The present entry profiles one T cell receptor beta chain with its context. The antigen this receptor binds is unknown. No much larger clone exists at a distance of one base, and base qualities are not known. This sample was taken from a study of shared clonotypes between healthy human individuals (dated by TCRdb to the early 2020s). About the study as a whole: A few men and a couple of women, aged 18 to 49 years, made up the cohort. To increase sequencing depth and limit assay-specific biases, different laboratories used diverse techniques to prepare libraries and sequence TCR repertoires. Each donor's leukapheresis produced roughly between about 0.8 and 10 billion PBMCs. For each donor, CD4 naive and CD4 memory were each run on three plates, CD8 naive on two plates, and CD8 memory on one plate. To estimate repertoire size and how much clonotypes are shared between individuals, the study performed deep sequencing of blood TCR repertoires from a handful of healthy adults. Study-level results and caveats: Clonotypes shared by all four sorted-subset donors showed higher generation probabilities than non-shared clonotypes. Across four donors, about 5% of naive CD4, around 3.3% of naive CD8, 2% to 2.5% of memory CD4, and over 0.35% of memory CD8 clonotypes were shared. The small number of donors limited the genetic and exposure-history diversity represented. Estimated clonotype richness was generally larger for naive than for memory subsets. Only blood was sampled, and tissue TCR repertoires likely differ from those in blood. Incomplete sequencing was indicated by rarefaction of sorted-subset datasets, despite the large sequencing depth. Based on pairwise subsampling, the degree of clonotype sharing among donors was expected to be affected by sequencing depth.

Using the deep immunoSEQ assay, multiplex PCR amplified TCR CDR3 regions from genomic DNA. Extracted genomic DNA from each cell subset was spread evenly across all wells of several immunoSEQ 96-well plates, with each plate serving as a replicate. For sorted subsets, about 200 ng genomic DNA, equal to tens of thousands of T cell genomes, was loaded into each replicate PCR. The purified libraries were quantified using a Qubit 3.0 fluorometer, sized with a Bioanalyzer 2100, and then quantified again using the KAPA Library Quantification kit. A separate single-read 150-cycle Illumina NextSeq 550 flow cell was used to sequence each immunoSEQ 96-well plate. Turning to the authors' computational methods: Because only junctional sequences without quality scores were contained in the immunoSEQ output, filtering matching that applied to full-length reads could not be performed. Sequences were annotated with PyIR, a Python wrapper for IgBLAST v1.9, using IMGT germline references to assign V/J genes and CDR3. Reads were filtered out if the reads had weak V/J assignments (E-value above 1e-6), no CDR3, stop codons, out-of-frame junctions, or ambiguous translated residues. V3J clonotypes were defined as sequences sharing an identical inferred V gene, J gene, and CDR3 amino acid sequence. Percentage overlap between repertoires was computed as shared unique clonotypes divided by the size of the smaller repertoire. RTK rarefaction, the Chao1 estimator, and Recon v2.1 estimates of unobserved clonotypes were used to assess repertoire richness. OLGA was used to compute generation probabilities for all TCRbeta clonotypes that the gDNA method yielded from a few donors. In its TCRdb copy, this immuneACCESS table keeps in-frame sequences only and misses some clones. Where compared with another copy, unresolved V genes explain less than half of these, and the others have no known cause. The V and J calls and the clone size are those of that table, but D and trimming were determined from the DNA. The sample data list about 2 million clones, and about 95% of these were observed just once. The ten largest clonotypes hold about 1.1% of the sample.

CD8 naive samples were obtained by positive selection for CCR7 among CD45RO-negative cells, yielding a CD45RA+CCR7+ population from which TemRA cells were excluded. The donors were healthy, HIV-negative adults who had no recently reported acute infections or vaccinations. All donors were Caucasian adults living in Nashville, Tennessee, USA. After blood collection by leukapheresis, PBMCs were isolated using Ficoll-Histopaque density gradient centrifugation and then cryopreserved in the vapor phase of liquid nitrogen. Purity and quantity of every magnetically sorted T cell population were checked by analytical flow cytometry. Each sorted fraction had its genomic DNA isolated and then quantified by UV absorbance on a Nanodrop 2000c. The CDR1 and CDR2 encoded by the germline V gene are SQVTM and ANQGSEA. The CDR3 runs 11 amino acids, cysteine and phenylalanine included. The retained sequence is limited to the CDR3, 33 bases, with the frame set at the first base. V drops 6 bases and J drops 4 bases, leaving 7 bases in between.

Recombination linked TRBV29-1 to TRBJ1-3; no D gene is confidently identified. The specimen sequenced was naive CD8+ T cells sorted from blood. What this sample's cell subset or site label stands for: CD45RA+CCR7+. The sequence was collected from a man aged 18 to 35 in good health. The DNA sequence is given as TGCAGCGTATTTGCGGGAAACACCATATATTTT. Its protein reads: CSVFAGNTIYF.